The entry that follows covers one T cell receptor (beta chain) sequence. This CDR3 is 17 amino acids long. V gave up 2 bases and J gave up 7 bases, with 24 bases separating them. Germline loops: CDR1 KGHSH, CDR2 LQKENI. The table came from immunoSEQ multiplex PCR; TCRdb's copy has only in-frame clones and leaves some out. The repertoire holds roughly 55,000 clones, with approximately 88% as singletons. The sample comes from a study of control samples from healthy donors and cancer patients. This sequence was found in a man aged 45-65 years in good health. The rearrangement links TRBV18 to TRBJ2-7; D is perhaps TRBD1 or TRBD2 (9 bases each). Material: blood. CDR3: CASSPLRGGTGTEEQYF. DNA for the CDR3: TGTGCCAGCTCACCATTGCGGGGGGGGACAGGGACAGAAGAGCAGTACTTC.